The 29 T cell receptor beta chains below all came from one sample that was sequenced in a study of cytomegalovirus exposure and HLA in healthy donors. 13 Jbeta primers and 60 Vbeta primers were used for the PCR. TCRdb's copy holds only in-frame clones and misses some; the assay was immunoSEQ multiplex PCR. This sample yields about 160,000 clones, of which roughly four fifths are seen a single time; 4.3% belongs to the top ten. The specimen was PBMCs. Every receptor here comes from a man in his forties in good health and CMV-seronegative.

V usage is TRBV9 and J usage is TRBJ2-3; no clear D. The V gene lost 1 base and the J gene lost 5 bases, with 5 bases spanning the gap. Germline values: CDR1 SGDLS, CDR2 YYNGEE. This CDR3 comprises 12 residues. CDR3 in DNA: TGTGCCAGCAGCGTATCGGTAGATACGCAGTATTTT. The encoded protein is CASSVSVDTQYF. The full variable domain, rest sourced from reference TRBV9 and TRBJ2-3, is DSGVTQTPKHLITATGQRVTLRCSPRSGDLSVYWYQQSLDQGLQFLIQYYNGEERAKGNILERFSAQQFPDLHSELNLSSLELGDSALYFCASSVSVDTQYFGPGTRLTVL.

The V call is TRBV6-5, the J call TRBJ2-3; 7 positions agree with TRBD1. Germline V lookup: CDR1 MNHEY, CDR2 SVGAGI. This CDR3 region has 15 residues. With V trimmed by 2 bases and J by 2 bases, 4 bases remained unmatched. The CDR3 DNA is TGTGCCAGCAGTTACCAGGGACAGTACACAGATACGCAGTATTTT. Its translation is CASSYQGQYTDTQYF.

The table lists this clone with a few counts. The rearrangement joins TRBV2 to TRBJ1-2; D not certain. The CDR3 runs to 14 residues. Trimming took 7 bases from V and 5 from J, leaving 17 bases between them. Germline CDR1 reads SNHLY; CDR2 reads FYNNEI. The CDR3 DNA sequence: TGTGCCAGCATATCTGGCCCCTCGAAGTATGGCTACACCTTC. Protein sequence: CASISGPSKYGYTF.

J is TRBJ2-7 and V is TRBV5-4; 10 nucleotides line up with TRBD1. CDR3 length: 15 residues. V gave up 4 bases and J gave up 3 bases; unmatched junction bases: 7. The germline gives CDR1 SGHNT, CDR2 YYREEE (reference sequence). CDR3 DNA: TGTGCCAGCAGCGCAGGGACAGGGGATTTCTACGAGCAGTACTTC. It encodes CASSAGTGDFYEQYF.

This rearrangement joins TRBV28 to TRBJ2-7; maybe TRBD1 (8 bases). The V gene lost 2 bases and the J gene lost 4 bases, with 15 bases spanning the gap. CDR3 size: 15 residues. Per germline, CDR1 MDHEN and CDR2 SYDVKM. CDR3 sequence reads: CASSLPRGRGYEQYF. CDR3 nucleotides: TGTGCCAGCAGTTTACCCAGGGGGCGGGGGTACGAGCAGTACTTC.

Written as DNA, the CDR3 is TGTGCCAGCAGCCCTGACAGGGAGGATCAGCCCCAGCATTTT. This translates into CASSPDREDQPQHF. The chain joins TRBV28 to TRBJ1-5; TRBD1 matches 7 bases. V lost 6 bases, J lost 5 bases, and 7 bases stayed unmatched. CDR3 length: 14 residues. CDR1 MDHEN and CDR2 SYDVKM come from the germline V gene.

The rearrangement joins TRBV10-3 to TRBJ2-2; no clear D. The CDR3 extends over 14 amino acids. Germline CDR1 reads ENHRY; CDR2 reads SYGVKD. Trimming cost V 5 bases and J 6 bases, with 13 bases left between them. In nucleotides, the CDR3 is TGTGCCATCAGTACGGGTGAGAGCTCCGGGGAGCTGTTTTTT. This encodes CAISTGESSGELFF.

This clone was seen a single time. V is TRBV27 and J is TRBJ1-2; tentatively, D is TRBD1 (5 bases). V lost 8 bases to trimming and J lost 4 bases, with 11 bases between them. Per germline, CDR1 MNHEY and CDR2 SMNVEV (reference sequence). CDR3 length: 12 residues. The CDR3 is CASGAGTYGYTF. DNA of the CDR3: TGTGCCAGCGGGGCCGGAACCTATGGCTACACCTTC.

The V call is TRBV6-1, the J call TRBJ2-7; D might be TRBD1 (6 bases). CDR3 size: 12 residues. V lost 5 bases and J lost 6, with 11 bases in between. Germline assignment: CDR1 MNHNS and CDR2 SASEGT. The CDR3 bases are TGTGCCAGCAGTCCCTACAGGGCCGAGCAGTACTTC. Translation: CASSPYRAEQYF.

The chain carries TRBV2 and TRBJ2-7; D possibly corresponds to TRBD1 (5 bases). The CDR3 covers 13 residues. Germline V gene lookup returns CDR1 SNHLY and CDR2 FYNNEI. Deletions cut 7 bases from V and 2 bases from J, with 12 bases between. CDR3 loop: CASTRQLTYEQYF. In nucleotides, the CDR3 is TGTGCCAGCACCAGACAGCTAACCTACGAGCAGTACTTC.

This clone appeared a few times. The genes are TRBV30 and TRBJ2-2; TRBD2 is a possible D gene (5 bases). The CDR3 is made up of 14 amino acids. Germline CDR1 is GTSNPN and CDR2 is SVGIG (reference sequence). V lost 0 bases to trimming and J lost 6 bases, with 11 bases between them. The DNA for the CDR3 is TGTGCCTGGAGTGTACGAGGGTCCCCCGGGGAGCTGTTTTTT. Protein: CAWSVRGSPGELFF.

The genes are TRBV19 and TRBJ2-5, with 7 bases lining up with TRBD2. Trimming at V came to 5 bases and at J to 4 bases, leaving 10 bases not matched to a gene. From germline, CDR1 is LNHDA and CDR2 SQIVND (reference sequence). This CDR3 is built from 15 residues. The chain's CDR3 is CASSYVGSGGETQYF. The DNA for the CDR3 is TGTGCCAGTAGTTACGTTGGGTCGGGGGGAGAGACCCAGTACTTC.

The genes are TRBV7-2 and TRBJ2-7, with D perhaps matching TRBD1 (6 bases). Germline V gene lookup returns CDR1 SGHTA and CDR2 FQGNSA. Between the trimmed V and J ends, which lost 6 bases and 6 bases, there was a span of 9 bases. This CDR3 has 11 residues. Here the CDR3 reads CASRGAREQYF. CDR3 bases: TGTGCCAGCAGGGGGGCGCGCGAGCAGTACTTC.

This clone appeared once. The V and J genes are TRBV27 and TRBJ2-1, with TRBD2 matching 8 bases. Trimming removed 7 bases from V and 2 bases from J; junction bases left unmatched: 4. The germline CDR1 and CDR2 sequences are MNHEY and SMNVEV (reference sequence). The CDR3 is made up of 14 amino acids. The DNA for the CDR3 is TGTGCCAGCAATTGGCGGGGGGCCTACAATGAGCAGTTCTTC. It translates to CASNWRGAYNEQFF.

The CDR3 loop reads CASSSTTNEKLFF. The CDR3 coding sequence is TGTGCCAGTAGTTCAACAACTAATGAAAAACTGTTTTTT. This rearrangement joins TRBV19 to TRBJ1-4; D is unresolved. V lost 5 bases and J 0 bases, leaving 4 bases between the germline ends. CDR1 is LNHDA, CDR2 SQIVND, per germline (reference sequence). The CDR3 length is 13 residues.

This rearrangement joins TRBV27 to TRBJ2-7; no clear D. The CDR3 is 13 amino acids. The V end lost 3 bases, the J end lost 2 bases, and 8 bases lay between the germline ends. Germline-derived CDR1 and CDR2 are MNHEY and SMNVEV (reference sequence). In DNA form, the CDR3 reads TGTGCCAGCAGTTTGGGTGGGCCCTACGAGCAGTACTTC. Translating it yields CASSLGGPYEQYF.

This clone has just a few counts. The chain carries TRBV5-6 and TRBJ1-1; no clear D gene. The V end lost 4 bases, the J end lost 7 bases, and 14 bases lay between the germline ends. CDR3 length equals 13 residues. Per germline, CDR1 SGHDT and CDR2 YYEEEE. In DNA, the CDR3 is TGTGCCAGCAGCAGACCCACGGGGTTTGAAGCTTTCTTT. Protein product: CASSRPTGFEAFF.

The V and J genes are TRBV5-4 and TRBJ1-1; weak D call: TRBD1 (5 bases). The ends were cut back, 4 bases at V and 3 bases at J, with 13 bases in the middle. The CDR3 has 14 residues. Germline V gene lookup returns CDR1 SGHNT and CDR2 YYREEE (reference sequence). The CDR3 nucleotides read TGTGCCAGCAGCATCCCCTTAGGGGACACTGAAGCTTTCTTT. Translation: CASSIPLGDTEAFF.

The genes are TRBV5-4 and TRBJ1-6; 7 bases fit TRBD1. Losses at the gene ends were 0 bases for V and 9 bases for J; bases not matched to a gene: 6. This CDR3 comprises 15 residues. The V gene's germline CDR1 is SGHNT and CDR2 YYREEE (reference sequence). CDR3 region: CASSLATGSTSPLHF. The CDR3 DNA reads as TGTGCCAGCAGCTTGGCGACAGGGTCTACTTCACCCCTCCACTTT. The full variable domain, with the rest looked up from reference TRBV5-4 and TRBJ1-6, is ETGVTQSPTHLIKTRGQQVTLRCSSQSGHNTVSWYQQALGQGPQFIFQYYREEENGRGNFPPRFSGLQFPNYSSELNVNALELDDSALYLCASSLATGSTSPLHFGNGTRLTVT.

The V gene is TRBV4-2, the J gene TRBJ2-2; D possibly corresponds to TRBD2 (7 bases). CDR1 is LGHNA, CDR2 YNFKEQ, per germline. The CDR3 is 17 residues long. V lost 0 bases, J lost 4 bases, and 15 bases lay in between. This chain's CDR3 is CASSQEGGGARTGELFF. The DNA of the CDR3 is TGTGCCAGCAGCCAAGAGGGTGGGGGGGCTCGCACCGGGGAGCTGTTTTTT.

V usage is TRBV5-1 and J usage is TRBJ2-7; D is perhaps TRBD2 (6 bases). Trimming cost V 4 bases and J 0 bases, with 11 bases left between them. The germline gives CDR1 SGHRS, CDR2 YFSETQ. This CDR3 has 14 amino acids. The CDR3 sequence: CASSRDWNSYEQYF. The CDR3 DNA is TGCGCCAGCAGCCGGGACTGGAACTCCTACGAGCAGTACTTC.

The chain couples TRBV18 to TRBJ2-1; 7 bases match TRBD1. There are 14 residues in the CDR3. CDR1 KGHSH and CDR2 LQKENI come from the germline V gene. V dropped 1 base and J dropped 9; count of bases not matched to a gene: 6. The CDR3 reads CASSPREGGGEQFF. For the CDR3, the DNA is TGTGCCAGCTCACCACGAGAAGGGGGCGGTGAGCAGTTCTTC.

The chain uses TRBV2 and TRBJ2-2; tentative D call: TRBD1 (6 bases). The CDR3 extends over 14 amino acids. Trimming stripped 7 bases from V and 3 bases from J, with 12 bases between. CDR1 and CDR2 from the germline V gene are SNHLY and FYNNEI. CDR3 residues: CASKGDTDTGELFF. The DNA for the CDR3 is TGTGCCAGCAAAGGGGACACGGACACCGGGGAGCTGTTTTTT.

CDR3 bases: TGCGCCAGCAGCCTGGGGACAGGGGTGAACACTGAAGCTTTCTTT. It encodes CASSLGTGVNTEAFF. V gene TRBV4-3 combines with J gene TRBJ1-1; 10 positions match TRBD1. Germline lookup yields CDR1 LGHNA and CDR2 YSLEER. The CDR3 totals 15 residues. The junction had 2 bases not matched to a gene; V was cut back by 4 bases and J by 0 bases.

This clone was seen a single time. As DNA, the CDR3 is TGTGCCAGCAGTCGAGTTACCTATAATTCACCCCTCCACTTT. As protein: CASSRVTYNSPLHF. The rearrangement uses TRBV2 and TRBJ1-6; D is unclear. This CDR3 spans 14 amino acids. V was shortened by 5 bases and J by 2 bases, with 7 bases between the two germline ends. Germline CDR1 and CDR2: SNHLY and FYNNEI.

In its sample, this clone was seen once. The gene calls are TRBV30 and TRBJ1-3, with TRBD1 as a possible D gene (5 bases). The germline gives CDR1 GTSNPN, CDR2 SVGIG (reference sequence). There are 14 residues in the CDR3. V was shortened by 6 bases and J by 4 bases, with 16 bases between the two germline ends. The DNA for the CDR3 is TGTGCCTGTGATTCCCAGGGTATAGGAAACACCATATATTTT. Encoded protein: CACDSQGIGNTIYF. Variable domain in full (rest from reference TRBV30 and TRBJ1-3): SQTIHQWPATLVQPVGSPLSLECTVEGTSNPNLYWYRQAAGRGLQLLFYSVGIGQISSEVPQNLSASRPQDRQFILSSKKLLLSDSGFYLCACDSQGIGNTIYFGEGSWLTVV.

The table lists this clone with a few counts. The chain carries TRBV7-3 and TRBJ2-6; no clear D gene. With 1 base removed from V and 0 bases from J, the gap between germline ends came to 4 bases. The CDR3 loop spans 15 amino acids. Germline V gene sequence: CDR1 SGHTA, CDR2 FQGTGA. Written as DNA, the CDR3 is TGTGCCAGCAGCTTAATCAACTCTGGGGCCAACGTCCTGACTTTC. This codes for CASSLINSGANVLTF.

The chain links TRBV19 to TRBJ2-7; D is possibly TRBD2 (5 bases). The CDR3 extends over 16 amino acids. CDR1 is LNHDA and CDR2 is SQIVND in the germline V gene (reference sequence). V was cut by 5 bases and J by 3 bases, with 20 bases left in between. The CDR3: CASSPAGLAGDYEQYF. The CDR3 nucleotides are TGTGCCAGTAGTCCCGCCGGCCTAGCTGGAGACTACGAGCAGTACTTC.

The chain is built from TRBV5-6 and TRBJ2-4; 8 bases line up with TRBD1. V dropped 3 bases and J dropped 1; count of bases not matched to a gene: 0. The CDR3 has 14 residues. Germline V gene lookup returns CDR1 SGHDT and CDR2 YYEEEE. In DNA, the CDR3 is TGTGCCAGCAGCTGGACAGGGGCCAAAAACATTCAGTACTTC. Protein sequence: CASSWTGAKNIQYF.